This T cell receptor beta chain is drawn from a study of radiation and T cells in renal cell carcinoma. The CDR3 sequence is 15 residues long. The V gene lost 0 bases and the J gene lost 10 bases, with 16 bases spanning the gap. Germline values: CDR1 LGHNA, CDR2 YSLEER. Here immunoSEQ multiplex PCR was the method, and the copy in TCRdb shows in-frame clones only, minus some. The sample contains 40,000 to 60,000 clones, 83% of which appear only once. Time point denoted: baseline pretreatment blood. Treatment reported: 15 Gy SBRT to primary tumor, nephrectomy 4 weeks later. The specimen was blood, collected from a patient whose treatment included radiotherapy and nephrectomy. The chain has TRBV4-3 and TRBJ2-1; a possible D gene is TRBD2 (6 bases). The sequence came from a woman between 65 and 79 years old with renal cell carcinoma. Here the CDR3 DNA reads TGCGCCAGCAGCCAAGATTGGCTAGCGAGCCGGGAGCAGTTCTTC. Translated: CASSQDWLASREQFF.